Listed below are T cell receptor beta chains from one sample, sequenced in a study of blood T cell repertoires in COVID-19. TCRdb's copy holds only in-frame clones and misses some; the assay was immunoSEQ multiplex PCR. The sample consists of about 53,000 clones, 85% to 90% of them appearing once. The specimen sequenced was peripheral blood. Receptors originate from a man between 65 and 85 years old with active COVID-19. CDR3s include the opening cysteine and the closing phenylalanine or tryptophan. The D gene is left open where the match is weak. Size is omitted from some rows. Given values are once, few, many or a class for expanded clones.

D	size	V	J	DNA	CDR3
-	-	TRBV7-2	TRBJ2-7	TGTGCCAGCAGCTTAGGGAGGGACGAGCAGTACTTC	CASSLGRDEQYF
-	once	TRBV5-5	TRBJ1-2	TGTGCCAGCAGCGACCCTACCTCGGGCTATGGCTACACCTTC	CASSDPTSGYGYTF
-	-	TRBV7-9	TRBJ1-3	TGTGCCAGCAGCAAAACCAAAACCGAGGGATCCGGAAACACCATATATTTT	CASSKTKTEGSGNTIYF
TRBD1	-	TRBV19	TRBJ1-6	TGTGCCAGTAGAGGGGAGACAGGGACGTCGAATTCACCCCTCCACTTT	CASRGETGTSNSPLHF
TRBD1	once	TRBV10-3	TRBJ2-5	TGTGCCATCAGTGAGCGTGGCAGGGGGCGCCCCGGTGGGGAGACCCAGTACTTC	CAISERGRGRPGGETQYF
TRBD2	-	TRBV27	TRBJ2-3	TGTGCCAGCAGTCTCCTACTAGCGGGGGGCGGCACAGATACGCAGTATTTT	CASSLLLAGGGTDTQYF
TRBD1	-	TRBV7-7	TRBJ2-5	TGTGCCAGCAGCCCCGACCGGGGACAGGGAGAGACCCAGTACTTC	CASSPDRGQGETQYF
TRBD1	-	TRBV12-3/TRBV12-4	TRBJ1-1	TGTGCCAGCAGGTGGGACAGGAACACTGAAGCTTTCTTT	CASRWDRNTEAFF
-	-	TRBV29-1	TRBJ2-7	TGCAGCGTTGATCAGGGATCGCCTACCTACGAGCAGTACTTC	CSVDQGSPTYEQYF
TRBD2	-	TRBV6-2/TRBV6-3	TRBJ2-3	TGTGCCAGCAGTACCCAGCGGGGGGCCGTCGCAGATACGCAGTATTTT	CASSTQRGAVADTQYF
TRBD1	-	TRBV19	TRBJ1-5	TGTGCCAGCCAGGACAGGGGAAATCAGCCCCAGCATTTT	CASQDRGNQPQHF
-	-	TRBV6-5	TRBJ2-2	TGTGCCAGCGGGACGACTAGTTTCACCGGGGAGCTGTTTTTT	CASGTTSFTGELFF
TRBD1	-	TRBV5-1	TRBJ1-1	TGCGCCAGCGGCCGGGACAGGGGGAACACTGAAGCTTTCTTT	CASGRDRGNTEAFF
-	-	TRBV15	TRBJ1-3	TGTGCCACCAGGCTCGAAACGAACCCCTCTACTCATTTT	CATRLETNPSTHF
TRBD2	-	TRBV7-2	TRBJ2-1	TGTGCCAGCAGCTTACATGGGACTAGCATCTACAATGAGCAGTTCTTC	CASSLHGTSIYNEQFF
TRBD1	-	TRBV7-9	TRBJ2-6	TGTGCCAGCAGCTGGGACAGGTCCTCTGGGGCCAACGTCCTGACTTTC	CASSWDRSSGANVLTF
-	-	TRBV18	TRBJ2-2	TGTGCCAGCTCACCACCCGGCAGGGCTGACACCGGGGAGCTGTTTTTT	CASSPPGRADTGELFF
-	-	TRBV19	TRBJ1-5	TGTGCCAGTAGTACCCCCACAGGGATCAATCAGCCCCAGCATTTT	CASSTPTGINQPQHF
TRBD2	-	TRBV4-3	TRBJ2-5	TGCGCCAGCTCACCCTACCGCGGGGGCCAAGAGACCCAGTACTTC	CASSPYRGGQETQYF
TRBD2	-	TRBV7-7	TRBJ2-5	TGTGCCAGCAGCCTCCCGGGGGGTTCCCAAGAGACCCAGTACTTC	CASSLPGGSQETQYF